The 22 T cell receptor beta chains reported below all come from one sample, sequenced in a study of vaccination effects on CD4 cells after COVID-19. Ahead of sequencing, the ViraFEST assay grew antigen-specific CD4+ T cells using viral peptide pools. Isolating CD4+ T cells followed less than 12 days of culture. No vaccinee had earlier SARS-CoV-2 infection, and nucleocapsid antibodies were negative. Which antigens these TCRs recognize remains unknown. The data were produced by immunoSEQ multiplex PCR, yet TCRdb's version contains in-frame clones alone and is incomplete. Here the sample spans about 41,000 clones, roughly 70% being singletons. The material was CD4+ T cells from PBMCs cultured with HCoV-OC43 spike peptides, obtained before COVID-19 vaccination. Sample subset: HCoV-OC43 spike overlapping peptide pool stimulation. The origin of the receptors is a human donor who received a COVID-19 vaccine.

This rearrangement joins TRBV2 to TRBJ1-4; D ambiguous. V was trimmed by 7 bases and J by 8 bases, leaving 8 bases between them. This CDR3 spans 11 amino acids. Germline lookup yields CDR1 SNHLY and CDR2 FYNNEI. CDR3: CASTSREKLFF. In nucleotides, the CDR3 is TGTGCCAGCACATCTCGGGAAAAACTGTTTTTT.

The chain has TRBV5-1 and TRBJ2-7, with D perhaps matching TRBD1 or TRBD2 (5 bases each). The CDR3 has 13 residues. Per the germline V gene, CDR1 is SGHRS and CDR2 is YFSETQ. V shed 3 bases and J shed 3 bases, with 10 bases lying between them. As DNA, the CDR3 is TGCGCCAGCAGCTCGGGACGCAGCTACGAGCAGTACTTC. This sequence encodes CASSSGRSYEQYF.

This clone was counted a single time. The genes are TRBV15 and TRBJ1-1; the D gene is possibly TRBD1 (5 bases). Germline V lookup: CDR1 LNHNV, CDR2 YYDKDF (reference sequence). This CDR3 has 16 amino acids. V was cut by 3 bases and J by 1 base, with 15 bases left in between. CDR3 in amino acids: CATSREQALQNTEAFF. CDR3 in DNA: TGTGCCACCAGCAGGGAACAGGCCCTGCAGAACACTGAAGCTTTCTTT. Looking up the rest from reference TRBV15 and TRBJ1-1 gives the full variable domain: DAMVIQNPRYQVTQFGKPVTLSCSQTLNHNVMYWYQQKSSQAPKLLFHYYDKDFNNEADTPDNFQSRRPNTSFCFLDIRSPGLGDTAMYLCATSREQALQNTEAFFGQGTRLTVV.

This sequence joins TRBV7-9 and TRBJ1-1, with 9 positions matching TRBD1. The V gene's germline CDR1 is SEHNR and CDR2 FQNEAQ (reference sequence). V trimming: 1 base; J trimming: 5 bases; junction bases outside the gene matches: 2. The CDR3 is made up of 14 amino acids. Here the CDR3 DNA reads TGTGCCAGCAGCTTAGAACAGGGGGCAACTGAAGCTTTCTTT. Protein product: CASSLEQGATEAFF.

CDR3: CASSFLDRGTQYF. The CDR3 region has the DNA TGTGCCAGCAGCTTCCTCGACAGGGGGACGCAGTATTTT. The V gene is TRBV7-2, the J gene TRBJ2-3; 9 bases fit TRBD1. Germline V lookup: CDR1 SGHTA, CDR2 FQGNSA. The CDR3 consists of 13 residues. The V and J ends lost 3 bases and 9 bases, in that order; junction bases with no gene match: 4.

This chain links TRBV7-9 with TRBJ1-5, with D tentatively TRBD1 (5 bases). The germline V gene encodes CDR1 SEHNR and CDR2 FQNEAQ (reference sequence). V was pared by 1 base and J by 0 bases, with 7 bases between. This CDR3 comprises 15 residues. CDR3: CASSLGGGSNQPQHF. The CDR3 DNA follows: TGTGCCAGCAGCTTAGGGGGGGGTAGCAATCAGCCCCAGCATTTT.

The chain recombines TRBV7-2 with TRBJ2-1; tentative D call: TRBD2 (6 bases). The germline gives CDR1 SGHTA, CDR2 FQGNSA. V dropped 2 bases and J dropped 7 bases, with 18 bases sitting between them. The CDR3 extends over 16 amino acids. The CDR3 coding sequence is TGTGCCAGCAGCTTAACCCGACTAGGGTCGGGAAATGAGCAGTTCTTC. Protein sequence: CASSLTRLGSGNEQFF.

This clone showed up just a few times. CDR3 DNA: TGTGCCAGCAGCTCGGGCGGCGGGACAGGGGGACGCACCGGGGAGCTGTTTTTT. Translated: CASSSGGGTGGRTGELFF. The rearrangement joins TRBV9 to TRBJ2-2, with TRBD1 matching over 11 bases. In germline, CDR1 is SGDLS, CDR2 YYNGEE. There are 18 residues in the CDR3. J gave up 4 bases and V 4 bases, and 12 bases lay outside the gene matches.

The chain recombines TRBV19 with TRBJ2-1; 14 bases fit TRBD2. This CDR3 has 16 amino acids. J gave up 6 bases and V 6 bases, and 7 bases lay outside the gene matches. CDR1 LNHDA and CDR2 SQIVND come from the germline V gene (reference sequence). The chain's CDR3 is CASSRLAGGLVNEQFF. In DNA form, the CDR3 reads TGTGCCAGTAGCCGACTAGCGGGGGGGCTGGTCAATGAGCAGTTCTTC. The whole variable domain, remainder taken from reference TRBV19 and TRBJ2-1, is DGGITQSPKYLFRKEGQNVTLSCEQNLNHDAMYWYRQDPGQGLRLIYYSQIVNDFQKGDIAEGYSVSREKKESFPLTVTSAQKNPTAFYLCASSRLAGGLVNEQFFGPGTRLTVL.

This clone was seen only a few times. The CDR3 protein is CASTRGGNEKLFF. CDR3 bases: TGTGCCAGCACCAGGGGGGGGAATGAAAAACTGTTTTTT. The genes are TRBV3-1 (or the pseudogene TRBV3-2) and TRBJ1-4, with TRBD1 matching over 7 bases. Germline CDR1 reads LGHDT; CDR2 reads YNNKEL (reference sequence). V was pared by 7 bases and J by 5 bases, with 4 bases of the junction left unmatched. The CDR3 runs 13 residues.

CDR3 sequence: CASSSRLSSYEQYF. DNA for the CDR3: TGTGCCAGCAGTTCCCGCCTCTCCTCCTACGAGCAGTACTTC. The rearrangement joins TRBV6-2 or TRBV6-3 to TRBJ2-7; no reliable D call. The germline V gene has CDR1 MNHEY and CDR2 SVGEGT. V was shortened by 4 bases and J by 0 bases, with 10 bases between the two germline ends. This CDR3 comprises 14 residues.

This rearrangement joins TRBV4-2 to TRBJ1-2; 7 bases align to TRBD1. This CDR3 has 15 residues. The germline CDR1 and CDR2 sequences are LGHNA and YNFKEQ. J was trimmed by 4 bases and V by 4 bases; bases with no gene match: 9. The DNA of the CDR3 is TGTGCCAGCAGCCCCCCCGGGACAGTGCTCTATGGCTACACCTTC. Its protein is CASSPPGTVLYGYTF.

The chain links TRBV5-1 to TRBJ2-1; 9 bases agree with TRBD1. CDR1 and CDR2 from the germline V gene are SGHRS and YFSETQ. The CDR3 runs 18 residues. Trimming at V came to 5 bases and at J to 9 bases, leaving 21 bases not matched to a gene. CDR3 sequence: CASSPEPYPGQGLTEQFF. CDR3 nucleotides: TGCGCCAGCAGTCCGGAACCCTACCCGGGACAGGGTCTAACTGAGCAGTTCTTC.

This sequence joins TRBV19 and TRBJ1-5; D possibly corresponds to TRBD1 (6 bases). The CDR3 runs 16 residues. Germline CDR1 reads LNHDA; CDR2 reads SQIVND (reference sequence). Trimming stripped 7 bases from V and 2 bases from J, with 18 bases between. The CDR3 DNA reads as TGTGCCAGTACCTTAAGCGGGGGCCTCGGCAATCAGCCCCAGCATTTT. This gives the protein CASTLSGGLGNQPQHF.

The genes are TRBV4-1 and TRBJ2-2; 8 bases line up with TRBD2. The CDR3 is 14 residues long. Germline V gene data show CDR1 as MGHRA and CDR2 as YSYEKL. With V trimmed by 3 bases and J by 7 bases, 4 bases remained unmatched. The CDR3 reads CASSHGGGYGELFF. DNA for the CDR3: TGCGCCAGCAGCCACGGGGGGGGTTACGGGGAGCTGTTTTTT.

As DNA, the CDR3 is TGTGCCATCCTTTTTAGACAGGGCCCTTCCCGCCTTTATGGCTACACCTTC. Translating it yields CAILFRQGPSRLYGYTF. The gene calls are TRBV10-3 and TRBJ1-2, with 7 nucleotides matching TRBD1. Germline V lookup: CDR1 ENHRY, CDR2 SYGVKD. The V segment lost 8 bases and the J segment 5 bases; nucleotides outside the gene matches: 20. The CDR3 runs to 17 residues.

The chain carries TRBV10-3 and TRBJ1-6; unclear D gene. The CDR3 totals 13 residues. V was shortened by 6 bases and J by 5 bases, with 8 bases between the two germline ends. Germline values: CDR1 ENHRY, CDR2 SYGVKD. The CDR3 DNA sequence: TGTGCCATCAGCCCGATCCATAATTCACCCCTCCACTTT. Protein: CAISPIHNSPLHF.

This chain connects TRBV5-6 to TRBJ1-1; no definite D call. CDR1 and CDR2 from the germline V gene are SGHDT and YYEEEE. The CDR3 length is 12 residues. Trimming removed 0 bases from V and 2 bases from J, with 2 bases in between. The CDR3 nucleotides read TGTGCCAGCAGCTTGGCCAACACTGAAGCTTTCTTT. Protein product: CASSLANTEAFF.

Here the CDR3 DNA reads TGTGCCTGGAGGGTAGGGGGACGGAATTCACCCCTCCACTTT. It yields the protein CAWRVGGRNSPLHF. The chain combines TRBV30 with TRBJ1-6; TRBD1 is a possible D gene (6 bases). CDR1 and CDR2 (germline): GTSNPN, SVGIG (reference sequence). CDR3 length equals 14 residues. Trimming removed 3 bases at V and 7 bases at J, with 13 bases between. Full variable domain (outside the CDR3, taken from reference TRBV30 and TRBJ1-6): SQTIHQWPATLVQPVGSPLSLECTVEGTSNPNLYWYRQAAGRGLQLLFYSVGIGQISSEVPQNLSASRPQDRQFILSSKKLLLSDSGFYLCAWRVGGRNSPLHFGNGTRLTVT.

This chain uses TRBV4-3 with TRBJ2-7; D call uncertain. CDR3 length: 16 amino acids. Germline V lookup: CDR1 LGHNA, CDR2 YSLEER. V lost 0 bases and J 0 bases, leaving 12 bases between the germline ends. This CDR3 reads CASSQDVAASSYEQYF. DNA for the CDR3: TGCGCCAGCAGCCAAGATGTTGCGGCCTCCTCCTACGAGCAGTACTTC.

The rearrangement links TRBV11-2 to TRBJ2-5; possibly TRBD1 for D (5 bases). In germline, CDR1 is SGHAT, CDR2 FQNNGV. The CDR3 has 13 amino acids. With 5 bases removed from V and 2 bases from J, the gap between germline ends came to 9 bases. For the CDR3, the DNA is TGTGCCAGCAGCAAGGGGCAACAAGAGACCCAGTACTTC. Translating gives CASSKGQQETQYF.

The chain links TRBV6-5 to TRBJ2-1; no clear D gene. Trimming took off 4 bases at V and 9 bases at J, with 22 bases between the two ends. This CDR3 has 16 amino acids. The germline CDR1 and CDR2 sequences are MNHEY and SVGAGI. The CDR3 here is CASSFNRVLEGREQFF. As DNA, the CDR3 is TGTGCCAGCAGTTTCAACCGGGTCCTCGAAGGGCGTGAGCAGTTCTTC.